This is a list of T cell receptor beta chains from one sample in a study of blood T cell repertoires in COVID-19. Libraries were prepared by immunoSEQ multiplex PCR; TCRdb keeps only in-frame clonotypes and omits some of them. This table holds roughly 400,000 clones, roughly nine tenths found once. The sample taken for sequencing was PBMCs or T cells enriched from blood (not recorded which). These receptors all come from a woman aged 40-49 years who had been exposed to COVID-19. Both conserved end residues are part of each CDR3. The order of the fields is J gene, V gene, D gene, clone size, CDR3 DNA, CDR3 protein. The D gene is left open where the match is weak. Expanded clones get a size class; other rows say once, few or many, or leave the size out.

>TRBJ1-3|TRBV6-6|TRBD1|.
TGTGCCAGCAACCCAGGGGGTTCCTCTGGAAACACCATATATTTT
CASNPGGSSGNTIYF
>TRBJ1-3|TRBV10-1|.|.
TGCGCCAGCAGCAACCTCAGGGGCGCCGGAAACACCATATATTTT
CASSNLRGAGNTIYF
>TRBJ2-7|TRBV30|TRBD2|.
TGTGCCTGGAGTAGAGCGGGGCTCCCCTGGCAGTACTTC
CAWSRAGLPWQYF
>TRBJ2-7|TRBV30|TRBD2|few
TGTGCCTGGAGGAGCGGGAGCTCCTACGAGCAGTACTTC
CAWRSGSSYEQYF
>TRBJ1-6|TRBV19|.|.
TGTGCCAGTAGTGAGATTCTCGGCGGTTCACCCCTCCACTTT
CASSEILGGSPLHF
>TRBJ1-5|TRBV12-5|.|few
TGTGCTAGTGGAACAGGGATTCAGCCCCAGCATTTT
CASGTGIQPQHF
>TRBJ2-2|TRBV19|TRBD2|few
TGTGCCAGTAGTGCCACGCGGGAGCGGTCCGCCGGGGAGCTGTTTTTT
CASSATRERSAGELFF
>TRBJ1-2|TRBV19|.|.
TGTGCCACCCGAGACAGCCTTTATGATGGCTACACCTTC
CATRDSLYDGYTF
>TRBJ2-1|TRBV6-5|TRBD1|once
TGTGCCAGCAGCCCGGACAGGGGGCTCTACAATGAGCAGTTCTTC
CASSPDRGLYNEQFF
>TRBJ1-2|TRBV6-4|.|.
TGTGCCAGCAGTGATACAGGACAGCGTGGATATGGCTACACCTTC
CASSDTGQRGYGYTF
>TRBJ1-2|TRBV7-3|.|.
TGTGCCAGCAGCTCAGGCGGGGGCTACACCTTC
CASSSGGGYTF
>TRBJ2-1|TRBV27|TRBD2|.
TGTGCCAGCAGTCGTACCGGGACTAGCGGGAGTAATGAGCAGTTCTTC
CASSRTGTSGSNEQFF
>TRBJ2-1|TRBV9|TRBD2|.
TGTGCCAGCAGCCTCCATGGGGGCGGACTAGCGGGACCAGGCAATGAGCAGTTCTTC
CASSLHGGGLAGPGNEQFF
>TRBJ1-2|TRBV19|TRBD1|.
TGTGCCAGTAGTATCGGACAGGGTCTTGGCTACACCTTC
CASSIGQGLGYTF
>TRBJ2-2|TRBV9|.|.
TGTGCCAGCAGCGTCAATCAGAGGGCCGGGGAGCTGTTTTTT
CASSVNQRAGELFF
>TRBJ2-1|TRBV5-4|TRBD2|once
TGTGCCAGCAGCTTGGCCGGGGGGGCCTCCTACAATGAGCAGTTCTTC
CASSLAGGASYNEQFF
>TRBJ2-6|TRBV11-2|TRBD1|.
TGTGCCAGCAGCTTCATCCAGGGGGCGCAAGGGGCCAACGTCCTGACTTTC
CASSFIQGAQGANVLTF
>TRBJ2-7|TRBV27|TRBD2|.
TGTGCCAGCAATGCCCTAGCGGGAGGTTTTCACGAGCAGTACTTC
CASNALAGGFHEQYF
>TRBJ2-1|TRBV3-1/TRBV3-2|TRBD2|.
TGTGCCAGCAGCTCCGGGGGGGCCGCCTACAATGAGCAGTTCTTC
CASSSGGAAYNEQFF
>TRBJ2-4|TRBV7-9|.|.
TGTGCCAGCAGCTTAACGGGAAACATTCAGTACTTC
CASSLTGNIQYF
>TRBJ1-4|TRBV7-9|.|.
TGTGCCAGCACCAACGGGGGAGAGAGTGAAAAACTGTTTTTT
CASTNGGESEKLFF
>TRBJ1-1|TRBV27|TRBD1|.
TGTGCCAGCAGCCCCCGGGACAGGGTCATCACTGAAGCTTTCTTT
CASSPRDRVITEAFF
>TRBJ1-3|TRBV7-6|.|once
TGTGCCAGCAGCTTAGCTTCCGGACAGTACTCTGGAAACACCATATATTTT
CASSLASGQYSGNTIYF
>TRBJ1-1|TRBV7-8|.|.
TGTGCCAGCAGCTTAGGAGGGTCTGAAGCTTTCTTT
CASSLGGSEAFF
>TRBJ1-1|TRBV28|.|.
TGTGCCAGCAGTCAATCACACCTGAACACTGAAGCTTTCTTT
CASSQSHLNTEAFF
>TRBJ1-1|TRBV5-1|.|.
TGCGCCAGCAGCGCTGGCAGAATGAACACTGAAGCTTTCTTT
CASSAGRMNTEAFF
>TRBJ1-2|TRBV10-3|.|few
TGTGCCATCAGTGAGTCGACTTGGTATGGCTACACCTTC
CAISESTWYGYTF
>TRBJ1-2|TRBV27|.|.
TGTGCCAGCAGTTTAGGGGGCAGCAGCTATGGCTACACCTTC
CASSLGGSSYGYTF
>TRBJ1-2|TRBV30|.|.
TGTGCCTGGAGTGTCGGCTCCGGGGGGGCGGGCTACACCTTC
CAWSVGSGGAGYTF
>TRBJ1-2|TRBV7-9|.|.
TGTGCCAGCAGCTTAGAGGGTGACAGGAACTATGGCTACACCTTC
CASSLEGDRNYGYTF
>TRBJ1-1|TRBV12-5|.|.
TGTGCTAGTGCCGGTGGAGCTCGTGAAGCTTTCTTT
CASAGGAREAFF
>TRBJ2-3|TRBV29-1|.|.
TGCAGCCTGAAGGGCACTACCGACTACACAGATACGCAGTATTTT
CSLKGTTDYTDTQYF
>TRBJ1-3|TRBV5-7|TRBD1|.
TGTGCCAGCAGCTTCAGGGGGAACTCCTCTGGAAACACCATATATTTT
CASSFRGNSSGNTIYF
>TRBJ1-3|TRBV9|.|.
TGTGCCAGCAGCGCCTCCGGGAGTTCTGGAAACACCATATATTTT
CASSASGSSGNTIYF
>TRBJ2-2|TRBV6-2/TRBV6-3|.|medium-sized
TGTGCCAGCAGTCAGGGGGGTCCCGTCACCGGGGAGCTGTTTTTT
CASSQGGPVTGELFF
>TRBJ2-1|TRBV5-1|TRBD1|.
TGCGCCAGCAGCCCGGTGGGACAGGCCTACAATGAGCAGTTCTTC
CASSPVGQAYNEQFF
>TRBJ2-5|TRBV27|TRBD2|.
TGTGCCAGCAGTTCCCTGGGACTAGCGGGACAAGAGACCCAGTACTTC
CASSSLGLAGQETQYF